Listed below are T cell receptor beta chains from one sample, sequenced in a study of blood T cell repertoires in COVID-19. Only in-frame clones appear in the TCRdb table, and some are missing; sequencing was by immunoSEQ multiplex PCR. The sample consists of under 200,000 clones, 84% of them appearing once. Sequenced input: PBMCs or T cells enriched from blood (not recorded which). These receptors came from a woman in her thirties who had been exposed to COVID-19. The CDR3 runs from the conserved cysteine through the conserved F or W. D genes are given only for firm matches. Clone size is given for some rows only: seen once, a few or many times, or a class if the clone is expanded.

TRBD1,TRBJ2-5,NA,TRBV11-2,14,TGTGCCAGCAGCAGGACAGGGGGCAGGGAGACCCAGTACTTC,CASSRTGGRETQYF
TRBD2,TRBJ2-4,NA,TRBV19,13,TGTGCCAGTAGGCCGGGACTAGGGGACATTCAGTACTTC,CASRPGLGDIQYF
NA,TRBJ1-1,NA,TRBV4-3,15,TGCGCCAGCAGCCAAAGACAGAACATGAACACTGAAGCTTTCTTT,CASSQRQNMNTEAFF
NA,TRBJ1-1,NA,TRBV21-1,16,TGTGCCAGCAGCAAGGGACGGGAGAAATCATGGACTGAAGCTTTCTTT,CASSKGREKSWTEAFF
NA,TRBJ2-7,NA,TRBV5-6,13,TGTGCCTCTCTTCGGCCGGGCTCCTACGAGCAGTACTTC,CASLRPGSYEQYF
TRBD1,TRBJ1-1,NA,TRBV23-1,13,TGCGCCAGCAGTCAATCGGACAGGGTAGGAGCTTTCTTT,CASSQSDRVGAFF
TRBD1,TRBJ1-6,NA,TRBV5-6,14,TGTGCCAGCAGCTTGGTGGCAGGGGGGATACCCCTCCACTTT,CASSLVAGGIPLHF
NA,TRBJ1-2,NA,TRBV4-1,14,TGCGCCAGCAGCCAAGTAGGCCTGAAGCGGGGCTACACCTTC,CASSQVGLKRGYTF
NA,TRBJ1-1,once,TRBV6-5,13,TGTGCCAGCAGTTACCAGGACACCACTGAAGCTTTCTTT,CASSYQDTTEAFF
TRBD2,TRBJ2-1,NA,TRBV7-9,17,TGTGCCAGCAGCAACCCAGCGGGGACCCAAGTTTACAATGAGCAGTTCTTC,CASSNPAGTQVYNEQFF
TRBD1,TRBJ2-7,once,TRBV3-1/TRBV3-2,13,TGTGCCAGCAGCCGAGGACAGGGCGACGAGCAGTACTTC,CASSRGQGDEQYF
NA,TRBJ1-5,many,TRBV6-5,14,TGTGCCAGCACTCGAGGGCAGAACAATCAGCCCCAGCATTTT,CASTRGQNNQPQHF
NA,TRBJ1-4,NA,TRBV10-3,17,TGTGCCATCAGTGAGTCAGGAGAAGCAGCAACTAATGAAAAACTGTTTTTT,CAISESGEAATNEKLFF
TRBD1,TRBJ1-6,NA,TRBV13,15,TGTGCCAGCAGCTTAGCAGGACAGGGATATTCACCCCTCCACTTT,CASSLAGQGYSPLHF
NA,TRBJ1-5,NA,TRBV5-6,14,TGTGCCAGCAGCTTGGCTCAGAACAATCAGCCCCAGCATTTT,CASSLAQNNQPQHF
NA,TRBJ1-3,NA,TRBV19,14,TGTGCCAGTAGGAAACAGGGTCCTGGAAACACCATATATTTT,CASRKQGPGNTIYF
TRBD2,TRBJ2-7,NA,TRBV7-8,14,TGTGCCAGCAGCTCCCGGCGGGGGGGCGTCGAGCAGTACTTC,CASSSRRGGVEQYF
TRBD1,TRBJ2-1,NA,TRBV4-3,16,TGCGCCAGCAGCCAAGAGGGGACAGGACGATACAATGAGCAGTTCTTC,CASSQEGTGRYNEQFF
NA,TRBJ1-1,NA,TRBV9,14,TGTGCCAGCAGCGTACATCCAATTAACACTGAAGCTTTCTTT,CASSVHPINTEAFF
TRBD2,TRBJ2-2,NA,TRBV7-6,15,TGTGCCAGCAGAAGGACTAGCGGGGGGTCGGGGGAGCTGTTTTTT,CASRRTSGGSGELFF
TRBD1,TRBJ1-4,NA,TRBV18,15,TGTGCCAGCTCACCATCGGGACAGCAAAATGAAAAACTGTTTTTT,CASSPSGQQNEKLFF
NA,TRBJ2-3,NA,TRBV7-7,15,TGTGCCAGCAGCCTCACAGGATCCAGCACAGATACGCAGTATTTT,CASSLTGSSTDTQYF